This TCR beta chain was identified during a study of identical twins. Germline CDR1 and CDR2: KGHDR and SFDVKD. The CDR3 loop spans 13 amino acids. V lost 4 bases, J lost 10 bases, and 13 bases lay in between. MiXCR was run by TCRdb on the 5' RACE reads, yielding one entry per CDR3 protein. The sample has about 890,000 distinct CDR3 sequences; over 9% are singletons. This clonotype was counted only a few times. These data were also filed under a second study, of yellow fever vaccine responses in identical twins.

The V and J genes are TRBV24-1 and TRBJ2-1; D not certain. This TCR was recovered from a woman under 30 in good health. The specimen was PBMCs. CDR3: CATSDTSLFEQFF. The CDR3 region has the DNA TGTGCCACCAGTGACACCTCTTTATTCGAGCAGTTCTTC.